These 31 T cell receptor beta chains share one sample of origin, sequenced in a study of tumor and adjacent non-tumor tissue in lung cancer. The template was RNA from unsorted bulk tissue. Distant lung tissue was collected more than 3 cm away from the tumor edge. Three rounds of nested PCR, following a modified ARM-PCR protocol, produced the TCRbeta library. From the multiplex PCR reads, TCRdb called clonotypes with MiXCR, one entry per CDR3 protein. In the table there are approximately 79,000 distinct CDR3 sequences, about 80% of which are singletons. The sample consisted of distant non-tumor lung tissue. The receptors shown here come from a man between 65 and 85 years old with non-small cell lung cancer.

The chain employs TRBV29-1 and TRBJ1-1, with D tentatively TRBD1 (5 bases). The germline CDR1 and CDR2 sequences are SQVTM and ANQGSEA. This CDR3 contains 14 residues. V shed 7 bases and J shed 12 bases, with 27 bases lying between them. In DNA form, the CDR3 reads TGCAGCGCCCGAACATCTAGGGGACTTAGTCTATCTTTCTTT. This gives the protein CSARTSRGLSLSFF.

This clonotype was seen once. One end of the junction does not line up with germline, which may come from a read error. The V and J genes are TRBV20-1 and TRBJ2-7, with 12 bases fitting TRBD2. The CDR3 extends over 15 amino acids. CDR1 and CDR2 (germline): DFQATT, SNEGSKA (reference sequence). CDR3 sequence reads: CRVRGGLAGTYERYF. The CDR3 DNA follows: TGCAGAGTTAGAGGAGGACTAGCGGGGACCTACGAGCGGTACTTC.

Only a few counts were recorded for this clonotype. A clone one base away is much larger, so this may be a read error. This sequence joins TRBV6-2 or TRBV6-3 and TRBJ2-3; no clear D. This CDR3 has 13 residues. Germline CDR1 and CDR2: MNHEY and SVGEGT. The CDR3 DNA follows: TGTGCCAGCAGATCCCGCCCAGGAGATACGCACTATTTT. Encoded protein: CASRSRPGDTHYF.

A word on this clonotype: The CDR3 does not close with the conserved phenylalanine or tryptophan, likely indicating a read error. This chain uses TRBV11-2 with TRBJ2-5; TRBD1 aligns across 8 bases. The CDR3 has 15 residues. Germline V gives CDR1 SGHAT, CDR2 FQNNGV. The CDR3 here is CPSSPGTGGQETQYL. As DNA, the CDR3 is TGTCCCAGCAGCCCGGGGACAGGTGGGCAAGAGACCCAGTACTTA.

This clonotype was detected once. A much larger clonotype is one base distant, so this may be a read error. DNA of the CDR3: TGTGCCAGCAGCCCTGGAGGGTTCACAGATATGCAGTATTTT. Protein sequence: CASSPGGFTDMQYF. V is TRBV5-4 and J is TRBJ2-3, with D perhaps TRBD2 (6 bases). The CDR3 totals 14 residues. Germline V gene lookup returns CDR1 SGHNT and CDR2 YYREEE (reference sequence). Supplemented by reference TRBV5-4 and TRBJ2-3, the full variable domain reads ETGVTQSPTHLIKTRGQQVTLRCSSQSGHNTVSWYQQALGQGPQFIFQYYREEENGRGNFPPRFSGLQFPNYSSELNVNALELDDSALYLCASSPGGFTDMQYFGPGTRLTVL.

Concerning this clonotype itself: This may stem from a read error, because a much larger clone lies one nucleotide away. The chain combines TRBV20-1 with TRBJ1-2; no definite D call. The CDR3 sequence is 17 residues long. With 0 bases removed from V and 5 bases from J, the gap between germline ends came to 22 bases. In germline, CDR1 is DFQATT, CDR2 SNEGSKA (reference sequence). The CDR3 spells CSARDIGGAGSSYGYTF. Written as DNA, the CDR3 is TGCAGTGCTAGAGATATAGGAGGTGCGGGGTCAAGTTATGGCTACACCTTC.

In regard to this clonotype: One junction end does not reproduce the germline sequence, and a read error may be involved. The rearrangement links TRBV5-1 to TRBJ2-5; 8 bases map to TRBD2. The CDR3 is 13 residues long. In germline, CDR1 is SGHRS, CDR2 YFSETQ. Here the CDR3 reads CASRSSGKDTQYF. DNA of the CDR3: TGCGCCAGCAGGAGTAGCGGGAAGGATACCCAGTATTTC.

This chain connects TRBV6-2 or TRBV6-3 to TRBJ1-1; TRBD1 matches at 7 bases. CDR1 and CDR2 (germline): MNHEY, SVGEGT. With 5 bases clipped from V and 5 bases from J, the junction kept 11 bases outside the gene matches. The CDR3 is 15 residues long. The CDR3 loop reads CASSMRQGTKTEAFF. The CDR3 coding sequence is TGTGCCAGCAGTATGAGACAGGGAACGAAGACTGAAGCTTTCTTT.

As for this clonotype: This may come from a read error, since a much larger clone is one base off. The chain joins TRBV5-6 to TRBJ2-2; 10 bases are shared with TRBD1. The CDR3 is 15 amino acids. Per germline, CDR1 SGHDT and CDR2 YYEEEE. With 6 bases clipped from V and 3 bases from J, the junction kept 5 bases outside the gene matches. The CDR3 is CASIIGTGDTGELFF. The CDR3 DNA reads as TGTGCCAGCATCATAGGGACAGGGGACACCGGGGAGCTGTTTTTT.

This clonotype was detected a few times. The CDR3 DNA reads as TGCGCCAGCAGCCAAGACGGTGACGACAGGGGGCAATACACTGAAGCTTTCTTT. This translates into CASSQDGDDRGQYTEAFF. V usage is TRBV4-1 and J usage is TRBJ1-1; the match to TRBD1 covers 10 bases. This CDR3 is 18 amino acids long. V lost 0 bases, J lost 3 bases, and 10 bases stayed unmatched. Germline CDR1 MGHRA, CDR2 YSYEKL.

This clonotype was detected once. In this CDR3 the conserved last residue, phenylalanine or tryptophan, is missing, so a read error is likely. The CDR3 nucleotides read TGCAGCGTTGAAGATGGGCTGGGACTAGCGGGAGACGAGCAGTACCTC. Protein: CSVEDGLGLAGDEQYL. This chain links TRBV29-1 with TRBJ2-7, with 14 nucleotides matching TRBD2. CDR3 length equals 16 residues. V gave up 0 bases and J gave up 5 bases; unmatched junction bases: 6. The germline gives CDR1 SQVTM, CDR2 ANQGSEA.

In this sample, this clonotype turned up a few times. The chain uses TRBV30 and TRBJ2-7; 10 bases match TRBD1. The CDR3 extends over 17 amino acids. The ends lost 5 bases at V and 1 base at J; junction bases unmatched: 14. Germline values: CDR1 GTSNPN, CDR2 SVGIG (reference sequence). The CDR3 DNA reads as TGTGCCTGGCGCTACCCAGCAGGGACAGGGGTATCCTACGAGCAGTACTTC. It translates to CAWRYPAGTGVSYEQYF.

To note about this clonotype: The DNA is omitted, as the CDR3 cannot be located on it reliably, and the CDR3 follows TCRdb's listing. This chain joins TRBV6-2 or TRBV6-3 and TRBJ1-5; the D call of TRBD1 is as the table states it, not checked on the DNA. The CDR3 is 14 residues long, ends included. The V gene's germline CDR1 is MNHEY and CDR2 SVGEGT. CDR3 amino acids: CASSWGTGSQPQHF.

This clonotype was observed a single time. The chain couples TRBV10-3 to TRBJ2-7; possibly TRBD1 or TRBD2 for D (5 bases each). Germline CDR1 and CDR2: ENHRY and SYGVKD. V was trimmed by 4 bases and J by 4 bases, leaving 14 bases between them. The length of the CDR3 is 14 residues. DNA of the CDR3: TGTGCCATCAGTGGTGCAGGGAGCCCTTACGAGCAGTACTTC. Protein sequence: CAISGAGSPYEQYF.

On this clonotype itself: A junction end diverges from the germline sequence, so it may reflect a read error. This rearrangement joins TRBV6-2 or TRBV6-3 to TRBJ2-6; weak D call: TRBD1 (5 bases). The CDR3 has 13 residues. Germline values: CDR1 MNHEY, CDR2 SVGEGT. CDR3 amino acids: CASSFSGANDLTF. The CDR3 DNA follows: TGTGCCAGCAGTTTCTCTGGGGCCAACGACCTGACTTTC.

This chain links TRBV28 with TRBJ1-6; a weak D match, TRBD1 (5 bases). The CDR3 sequence is 16 residues long. Trimming removed 2 bases from V and 8 bases from J, with 16 bases in between. Germline loops: CDR1 MDHEN, CDR2 SYDVKM. The CDR3 DNA sequence: TGTGCCAGCAGTTTACGGGGGTCAGCTCTATATTCACCCCTCCACTTT. The encoded protein is CASSLRGSALYSPLHF.

Concerning this clonotype: Given a much more abundant clone one base away, this may be a read error. The chain is built from TRBV5-4 and TRBJ1-6; a weak D match, TRBD1 (6 bases). Germline CDR1 and CDR2: SGHNT and YYREEE (reference sequence). Trimming pared 3 bases from V and 7 bases from J, leaving 11 bases between. The CDR3 consists of 14 residues. CDR3 amino acids: CASSYERGNSPLHF. CDR3 nucleotide sequence: TGTGCCAGCAGCTACGAGAGGGGGAATTCACCCCTCCACTTT.

Details on this clonotype: Without the conserved terminal phenylalanine or tryptophan, this CDR3 likely stems from a read error. This chain uses TRBV12-3 or TRBV12-4 with TRBJ2-3; TRBD1 aligns across 10 bases. The CDR3 runs to 16 residues. Unmatched junction bases numbered 8, after V lost 7 bases and J lost 1 base. CDR3 sequence: CASNSGTGARTDTQYS. DNA for the CDR3: TGTGCCAGCAATTCAGGGACAGGGGCCCGCACAGATACGCAGTATTCT.

The chain carries TRBV10-3 and TRBJ1-1; maybe TRBD1 (5 bases). The germline V gene has CDR1 ENHRY and CDR2 SYGVKD. V was trimmed by 5 bases and J by 6 bases, leaving 16 bases between them. This CDR3 contains 14 residues. As DNA, the CDR3 is TGTGCCATCAGTAAGGTAGGGGCAAGGGCTGAAGCTTTCTTT. Its protein product is CAISKVGARAEAFF.

This clonotype was found a few times. A read error is possible here, since a much larger clone lies one base away. This rearrangement joins TRBV13 to TRBJ2-3; perhaps TRBD2 as D (6 bases). The V end was cut by 2 bases, the J end by 7 bases, with 7 bases between. The CDR3 runs 12 residues. CDR1 is PRHDT, CDR2 FYEKMQ, per germline (reference sequence). In DNA form, the CDR3 reads TGTGCCAGCAGCTTACGGGGGAATACGCAGTATTTT. Translation: CASSLRGNTQYF.

V gene TRBV11-2 combines with J gene TRBJ2-2; 7 bases are a match to TRBD1. The length of the CDR3 is 15 residues. Germline lookup yields CDR1 SGHAT and CDR2 FQNNGV. Unmatched junction bases numbered 16, after V lost 8 bases and J lost 10 bases. The CDR3 region has the DNA TGTGCCAGCTTAGTGGGCACAGGGGTTGCCGTGGAGCTGTTTTTT. This sequence encodes CASLVGTGVAVELFF.

The genes are TRBV20-1 and TRBJ2-3, with TRBD2 identical over 12 bases. J was trimmed by 0 bases and V by 6 bases; bases with no gene match: 13. In germline, CDR1 is DFQATT, CDR2 SNEGSKA (reference sequence). The CDR3 sequence is 18 residues long. The CDR3 reads CSASRASGGATSTDTQYF. The CDR3 DNA sequence: TGCAGTGCCTCCCGGGCTAGCGGGGGGGCTACTAGCACAGATACGCAGTATTTT.

For this clonotype: The junction departs from germline at one end; a sequencing error may be responsible. The CDR3 spells CCAPRGRAVPNEQFF. The CDR3 bases are TGCTGTGCACCCCGCGGGAGGGCCGTCCCCAACGAGCAGTTCTTC. The rearrangement joins TRBV20-1 to TRBJ2-1, with 9 bases matching TRBD2. The CDR3 length is 15 residues. CDR1 is DFQATT, CDR2 SNEGSKA, per germline (reference sequence).

This clonotype was detected many times. The chain couples TRBV7-8 to TRBJ2-7; 10 bases line up with TRBD1. Germline V gene sequence: CDR1 SGHVS, CDR2 FQNEAQ. After removal of 1 base from V and 3 bases from J, the junction contained 3 bases not matched to a gene. This CDR3 is 15 amino acids long. In DNA, the CDR3 is TGTGCCAGCAGCTTAGATCGGACAGGGGGCTACGAGCAGTACTTC. Residues: CASSLDRTGGYEQYF.

This clonotype was observed a few times. This may be a read error, as it is one base from a much larger clone. Here the CDR3 reads CANSPHATNEKLFF. In DNA, the CDR3 is TGTGCCAACAGTCCACACGCAACTAATGAAAAACTGTTTTTT. V gene TRBV6-5 combines with J gene TRBJ1-4; D is undetermined. The V gene's germline CDR1 is MNHEY and CDR2 SVGAGI. The CDR3 covers 14 residues.

Of note for this clonotype: A much bigger clone sits one base away, suggesting this may be a read error. The V call is TRBV6-2 or TRBV6-3, the J call TRBJ2-1; D may be TRBD1 (5 bases). Trimming took 8 bases from V and 5 from J, leaving 16 bases between them. The CDR3 covers 14 residues. CDR1 is MNHEY, CDR2 SVGEGT, per germline. The chain's CDR3 is CASLHGSGNNEQFF. The CDR3 nucleotides are TGTGCCAGCCTTCACGGGTCAGGGAACAATGAGCAGTTCTTC.

This clonotype was picked up many times. The chain combines TRBV4-2 with TRBJ2-7, with D possibly TRBD2 on 7 matching bases. This CDR3 is built from 16 residues. The V end lost 1 base, the J end lost 1 base, and 14 bases lay between the germline ends. Germline CDR1 is LGHNA and CDR2 is YNFKEQ. This CDR3 is CASSQGSGGASYEQYF. The CDR3 region has the DNA TGTGCCAGCAGCCAAGGGTCGGGGGGCGCATCCTACGAGCAGTACTTC.

The count of this clonotype is one. This is likely a read error, given that the CDR3 carries no conserved phenylalanine or tryptophan at its end. This chain connects TRBV12-3 or TRBV12-4 to TRBJ2-7; D gene ambiguous. The CDR3 is 15 residues long. The V end lost 8 bases, the J end lost 2 bases, and 19 bases lay between the germline ends. CDR3 DNA sequence: TGTGCCAGCGGTACCTCGGCAGGAAGACCCTACGAGCAGTACTTA. Amino acid sequence: CASGTSAGRPYEQYL.

Points on this clonotype: The junction departs from the called germline gene at one end, perhaps through a read error. The V gene is TRBV12-3 or TRBV12-4, the J gene TRBJ1-3, with a weak D call TRBD1 (6 bases). The CDR3 sequence is 18 residues long. The CDR3 sequence: CASSRPATGIGSGNTIYF. The CDR3 coding sequence is TGTGCCAGCAGTCGTCCCGCAACAGGGATCGGCTCTGGAAACACTATATATTTT.

This chain connects TRBV4-1 to TRBJ2-5, with TRBD2 identical over 10 bases. Losses at the gene ends were 0 bases for V and 7 bases for J; bases not matched to a gene: 11. The CDR3 is 17 residues long. Germline values: CDR1 MGHRA, CDR2 YSYEKL. CDR3 nucleotides: TGCGCCAGCAGCCAAGAGGATAGCGGGGGGACCTGGGCGACCCAGTACTTC. Its protein product is CASSQEDSGGTWATQYF.

V and J are TRBV6-1 and TRBJ1-1; possible D gene TRBD1, 5 bases. The V gene lost 3 bases and the J gene lost 10 bases, with 21 bases spanning the gap. The CDR3 loop spans 15 amino acids. In germline, CDR1 is MNHNS, CDR2 SASEGT. CDR3 sequence reads: CASSERSRVNSGAFF. DNA for the CDR3: TGTGCCAGCAGTGAGAGGAGCAGGGTTAACTCTGGAGCTTTCTTT.